This T cell receptor beta chain is drawn from a study of T cell responses to AZD1222 COVID-19 vaccine. Study-level results: The study reported that nearly half of spike-specific TCRs target unmutated variant regions. Clonal diversity was possibly underestimated; the donors were predominantly white British and more often female.

The germline CDR1 and CDR2 sequences are MNHEY and SMNVEV (reference sequence). Trimming left V 3 bases short and J 1 base short, with 16 bases between. The CDR3 has 17 residues. About this clone itself: Antigen: not known.

Generated by immunoSEQ multiplex PCR, the TCRdb table keeps only in-frame clones and is missing some. Among approximately 190,000 clones listed, 94% were seen once. V and J are TRBV27 and TRBJ2-1; tentatively, D is TRBD2 (6 bases). The sample was peripheral blood, taken on day 0 of AZD1222 vaccination. This clonotype was obtained from an adult in good health. The DNA for the CDR3 is TGTGCCAGCAGTTTCTACGCGGTGGGAGGATCCTACAATGAGCAGTTCTTC. As protein: CASSFYAVGGSYNEQFF.